Shown below are 26 T cell receptor beta chains from a single sample sequenced in a study of shared clonotypes between healthy human individuals. The assay was immunoSEQ multiplex PCR, and TCRdb's table has in-frame clones only and misses some. This sample has about 1.5 million clones; approximately 96% occur once, and the top ten carry about 1.2%. Source material: naive CD4+ T cells sorted from blood. Subset noted: CD45RA+ positively selected. These receptor sequences come from a man younger than 40 in good health.

The rearrangement links TRBV2 to TRBJ2-7; 9 bases fit TRBD2. CDR1 is SNHLY, CDR2 FYNNEI, per germline. The J segment lost 6 bases and the V segment lost 2 bases, leaving 2 bases of the junction unmatched. The CDR3 runs to 13 residues. The CDR3 here is CASSEQLAGEQYF. The CDR3 DNA reads TGTGCCAGCAGTGAACAACTAGCGGGCGAGCAGTACTTC. The variable domain in full, completed from reference TRBV2 and TRBJ2-7, reads EPEVTQTPSHQVTQMGQEVILRCVPISNHLYFYWYRQILGQKVEFLVSFYNNEISEKSEIFDDQFSVERPDGSNFTLKIRSTKLEDSAMYFCASSEQLAGEQYFGPGTRLTVT.

The chain employs TRBV28 and TRBJ2-5; D perhaps matches TRBD2 (6 bases). This CDR3 spans 15 amino acids. Germline CDR1 and CDR2: MDHEN and SYDVKM. V lost 2 bases, J lost 2 bases, and 12 bases lay in between. The CDR3 region is CASSLGGRIQETQYF. CDR3 nucleotide sequence: TGTGCCAGCAGTTTAGGGGGGAGGATACAAGAGACCCAGTACTTC.

This rearrangement joins TRBV5-8 to TRBJ2-5; D is possibly TRBD1 or TRBD2 (7 bases each). The V gene lost 6 bases and the J gene lost 2 bases, with 17 bases spanning the gap. The CDR3 length is 15 residues. The germline gives CDR1 SGHTS, CDR2 YDEGEE. CDR3 sequence reads: CASTLGRGRQETQYF. The CDR3 DNA is TGTGCCAGCACCCTTGGGAGGGGGCGGCAAGAGACCCAGTACTTC.

The chain carries TRBV19 and TRBJ1-1; D remains ambiguous. The CDR3 has 13 residues. The germline V gene has CDR1 LNHDA and CDR2 SQIVND (reference sequence). V lost 7 bases to trimming and J lost 4 bases, with 13 bases between them. Here the CDR3 reads CASTLHAGTEAFF. In DNA form, the CDR3 reads TGTGCCAGTACCTTACACGCGGGCACTGAAGCTTTCTTT.

This clone was recorded only once. The chain is built from TRBV6-6 and TRBJ1-1; 8 nucleotides line up with TRBD1. Germline V gene data show CDR1 as MNHNY and CDR2 as SVGAGI (reference sequence). The ends lost 6 bases at V and 4 bases at J; junction bases unmatched: 10. The CDR3 spans 15 residues. The CDR3: CASRAGTGITTEAFF. In nucleotides, the CDR3 is TGTGCCAGCAGGGCCGGGACAGGAATTACCACTGAAGCTTTCTTT.

The genes are TRBV2 and TRBJ2-5; no definite D call. The V and J ends lost 7 bases and 5 bases respectively, with 8 bases between them. CDR1 SNHLY and CDR2 FYNNEI come from the germline V gene. This CDR3 is built from 11 residues. The CDR3 here is CASKSRETQYF. CDR3 DNA: TGTGCCAGCAAATCCCGGGAGACCCAGTACTTC.

The CDR3 region is CARSRTGTSVEQYF. The CDR3 bases are TGTGCCAGGAGCAGGACCGGGACTAGCGTCGAGCAGTACTTC. The rearrangement links TRBV2 to TRBJ2-7; 10 nucleotides agree with TRBD2. CDR3 length: 14 amino acids. After removal of 9 bases from V and 6 bases from J, the junction contained 11 bases not matched to a gene. Looked up from germline, CDR1 is SNHLY and CDR2 is FYNNEI.

This clone came up once. This chain connects TRBV19 to TRBJ2-3; tentative D call: TRBD2 (5 bases). The V end was cut by 5 bases, the J end by 1 base, with 19 bases between. Germline CDR1 is LNHDA and CDR2 is SQIVND (reference sequence). The CDR3 spans 17 residues. This chain's CDR3 is CASSGPRTLEGTDTQYF. CDR3 DNA: TGTGCCAGTAGTGGTCCCAGGACCCTGGAGGGCACAGATACGCAGTATTTT.

This clone is a singleton in its sample. The chain is built from TRBV19 and TRBJ2-2, with 10 nucleotides matching TRBD2. CDR1 and CDR2 (germline): LNHDA, SQIVND (reference sequence). The CDR3 is made up of 16 amino acids. V lost 6 bases to trimming and J lost 5 bases; unmatched junction nucleotides: 9. The CDR3 DNA reads as TGTGCCAGTAGCCCTAGCGGGAGAGGTAGGACCGGGGAGCTGTTTTTT. This gives the protein CASSPSGRGRTGELFF.

Notes on this clone: The sample has other DNA sequences that encode this CDR3 too. This chain joins TRBV7-9 and TRBJ1-5, with D unresolved. CDR1 and CDR2 from the germline V gene are SEHNR and FQNEAQ (reference sequence). The CDR3 has 15 amino acids. V was cut by 1 base and J by 4 bases, with 11 bases left in between. The CDR3 spells CASSLGDRGNQPQHF. The CDR3, as DNA: TGTGCCAGCAGCTTAGGAGACCGAGGGAATCAGCCCCAGCATTTT. The whole variable domain, filled in from reference TRBV7-9 and TRBJ1-5, reads DTGVSQNPRHKITKRGQNVTFRCDPISEHNRLYWYRQTLGQGPEFLTYFQNEAQLEKSRLLSDRFSAERPKGSFSTLEIQRTEQGDSAMYLCASSLGDRGNQPQHFGDGTRLSIL.

J is TRBJ2-5 and V is TRBV29-1, with D perhaps matching TRBD1 (7 bases). V lost 4 bases and J lost 5, with 17 bases in between. The CDR3 totals 14 residues. The germline CDR1 and CDR2 sequences are SQVTM and ANQGSEA. CDR3: CSVGRTGGSETQYF. CDR3 DNA sequence: TGCAGCGTTGGCCGGACAGGAGGGAGTGAGACCCAGTACTTC.

This chain joins TRBV7-8 and TRBJ2-7; no reliable D call. Trimming removed 1 base at V and 0 bases at J, with 13 bases between. Germline V gene data show CDR1 as SGHVS and CDR2 as FQNEAQ. The CDR3 totals 16 residues. The CDR3 nucleotides are TGTGCCAGCAGCTTAGGAAAAGGGCGTAGCTCCTACGAGCAGTACTTC. Translation gives CASSLGKGRSSYEQYF.

The chain has TRBV11-2 and TRBJ2-2; the D is unclear. This CDR3 spans 14 amino acids. In germline, CDR1 is SGHAT, CDR2 FQNNGV. V gave up 3 bases and J gave up 6 bases, with 11 bases separating them. CDR3 sequence: CASSLAVGSGELFF. In nucleotides, the CDR3 is TGTGCCAGCAGCTTGGCCGTGGGTTCCGGGGAGCTGTTTTTT.

The genes are TRBV28 and TRBJ1-5, with D uncertain. Trimming removed 10 bases at V and 4 bases at J, with 11 bases between. CDR3 length equals 12 residues. Germline V gene lookup returns CDR1 MDHEN and CDR2 SYDVKM. The CDR3 spells CAIKQRNQPQHF. DNA of the CDR3: TGTGCCATCAAACAGCGGAATCAGCCCCAGCATTTT.

The V and J genes are TRBV11-2 and TRBJ2-5; TRBD1 matches at 9 bases. Germline V gives CDR1 SGHAT, CDR2 FQNNGV. The CDR3 covers 16 residues. Germline trimming cut 5 bases from V and 1 base from J; bases unmatched to any gene: 8. The CDR3 sequence: CASSRGQGTPQETQYF. The CDR3 DNA sequence: TGTGCCAGCAGCCGAGGACAGGGGACCCCCCAAGAGACCCAGTACTTC.

Remarks on this clone: Other DNA sequences in this sample translate to the same CDR3. J is TRBJ2-2 and V is TRBV27; no definite D call. Germline CDR1 MNHEY, CDR2 SMNVEV (reference sequence). The CDR3 has 14 amino acids. Trimming removed 3 bases at V and 1 base at J, with 6 bases between. CDR3 amino acids: CASSFRGNTGELFF. In DNA, the CDR3 is TGTGCCAGCAGTTTTCGCGGGAACACCGGGGAGCTGTTTTTT.

The chain couples TRBV7-9 to TRBJ1-2, with a possible D match to TRBD1 (6 bases). CDR3 length: 13 amino acids. Looked up from germline, CDR1 is SEHNR and CDR2 is FQNEAQ (reference sequence). Trimming removed 4 bases from V and 6 bases from J, with 12 bases in between. CDR3 DNA sequence: TGTGCCAGCAGCTACACCGACAGGAATGGCTACACCTTC. Its protein is CASSYTDRNGYTF.

This sequence joins TRBV5-6 and TRBJ2-7; D is possibly TRBD1 (6 bases). The CDR3 covers 15 residues. Germline CDR1 and CDR2: SGHDT and YYEEEE. Trimming pared 0 bases from V and 1 base from J, leaving 11 bases between. The CDR3 spells CASSLDRVRSYEQYF. The DNA of the CDR3 is TGTGCCAGCAGCTTGGACAGGGTGAGGTCCTACGAGCAGTACTTC.

The chain uses TRBV28 and TRBJ2-1; the match to TRBD2 covers 8 bases. The CDR3 runs to 14 residues. The ends lost 6 bases at V and 7 bases at J; junction bases unmatched: 8. CDR1 and CDR2 (germline): MDHEN, SYDVKM. CDR3 DNA: TGTGCCAGCAGATCCCCGGGACTAGTTAATGAGCAGTTCTTC. Its translation is CASRSPGLVNEQFF.

The rearrangement uses TRBV7-9 and TRBJ1-5; D gene unclear. The CDR3 runs 14 residues. Trimming pared 11 bases from V and 3 bases from J, leaving 17 bases between. Per the germline V gene, CDR1 is SEHNR and CDR2 is FQNEAQ (reference sequence). CDR3 coding DNA: TGTGCCGACTCTGGCGACCGTTTCAATCAGCCCCAGCATTTT. As protein: CADSGDRFNQPQHF.

About this clone itself: At the DNA level, this CDR3 is encoded by other sequences in the same sample as well. The V gene is TRBV5-4, the J gene TRBJ2-7; 9 bases fit TRBD1. The V and J ends lost 3 bases and 2 bases, in that order; junction bases with no gene match: 6. This CDR3 region has 15 residues. In germline, CDR1 is SGHNT, CDR2 YYREEE (reference sequence). CDR3 residues: CASSSPGQGPYEQYF. The CDR3 nucleotides are TGTGCCAGCAGCTCTCCGGGACAGGGCCCCTACGAGCAGTACTTC. Full variable domain (remainder filled in from reference TRBV5-4 and TRBJ2-7): ETGVTQSPTHLIKTRGQQVTLRCSSQSGHNTVSWYQQALGQGPQFIFQYYREEENGRGNFPPRFSGLQFPNYSSELNVNALELDDSALYLCASSSPGQGPYEQYFGPGTRLTVT.

J is TRBJ1-4 and V is TRBV4-3; 9 bases fit TRBD1. In germline, CDR1 is LGHNA, CDR2 YSLEER. V shed 0 bases, J shed 7 bases, and the junction held 9 bases outside the gene matches. The CDR3 totals 17 residues. The DNA for the CDR3 is TGCGCCAGCAGCCAAGATCGTCGGACAGGGGTGGGTGAAAAACTGTTTTTT. Translated, it gives CASSQDRRTGVGEKLFF.

J is TRBJ2-6 and V is TRBV10-2; D is ambiguous. The CDR3 sequence is 13 residues long. Trimming cost V 5 bases and J 2 bases, with 4 bases left between them. Germline assignment: CDR1 WSHSY and CDR2 SAAADI. The CDR3 region is CASSPPGANVLTF. CDR3 DNA: TGCGCCAGCAGTCCCCCTGGGGCCAACGTCCTGACTTTC.

The chain has TRBV5-1 and TRBJ2-7; 8 bases fit TRBD1. The V gene end was trimmed by 4 bases and the J gene end by 3 bases; junction bases not matched to a gene: 6. Germline loops: CDR1 SGHRS, CDR2 YFSETQ. This CDR3 is 14 amino acids long. The CDR3, as DNA: TGCGCCAGCAGCAACACAGGGGGAGACTACGAGCAGTACTTC. It encodes CASSNTGGDYEQYF.

The chain recombines TRBV28 with TRBJ2-7; 9 positions match TRBD2. V gave up 3 bases and J gave up 4 bases; unmatched junction bases: 10. This CDR3 comprises 16 residues. Germline lookup yields CDR1 MDHEN and CDR2 SYDVKM. The CDR3 sequence: CASSLLAGGPTYEQYF. The DNA of the CDR3 is TGTGCCAGCAGTTTGCTCGCGGGAGGGCCTACATACGAGCAGTACTTC.

The chain uses TRBV2 and TRBJ1-1, with D unclear. Germline values: CDR1 SNHLY, CDR2 FYNNEI. CDR3 length: 14 amino acids. Deletions cut 5 bases from V and 0 bases from J, with 10 bases between. The CDR3 DNA is TGTGCCAGCAGTTGGTACACGATGAACACTGAAGCTTTCTTT. Translating gives CASSWYTMNTEAFF.